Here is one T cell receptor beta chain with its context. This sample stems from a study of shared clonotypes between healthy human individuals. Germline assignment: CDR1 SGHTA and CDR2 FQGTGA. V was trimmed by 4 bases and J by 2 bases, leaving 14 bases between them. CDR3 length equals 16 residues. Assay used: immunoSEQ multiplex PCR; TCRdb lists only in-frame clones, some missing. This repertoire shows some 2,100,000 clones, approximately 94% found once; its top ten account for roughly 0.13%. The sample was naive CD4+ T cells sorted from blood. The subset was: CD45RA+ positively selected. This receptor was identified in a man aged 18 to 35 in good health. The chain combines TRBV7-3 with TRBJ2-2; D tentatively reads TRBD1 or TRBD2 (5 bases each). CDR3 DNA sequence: TGTGCCAGCAGCTCGACGAGGGACCAAAACACCGGGGAGCTGTTTTTT. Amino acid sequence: CASSSTRDQNTGELFF.